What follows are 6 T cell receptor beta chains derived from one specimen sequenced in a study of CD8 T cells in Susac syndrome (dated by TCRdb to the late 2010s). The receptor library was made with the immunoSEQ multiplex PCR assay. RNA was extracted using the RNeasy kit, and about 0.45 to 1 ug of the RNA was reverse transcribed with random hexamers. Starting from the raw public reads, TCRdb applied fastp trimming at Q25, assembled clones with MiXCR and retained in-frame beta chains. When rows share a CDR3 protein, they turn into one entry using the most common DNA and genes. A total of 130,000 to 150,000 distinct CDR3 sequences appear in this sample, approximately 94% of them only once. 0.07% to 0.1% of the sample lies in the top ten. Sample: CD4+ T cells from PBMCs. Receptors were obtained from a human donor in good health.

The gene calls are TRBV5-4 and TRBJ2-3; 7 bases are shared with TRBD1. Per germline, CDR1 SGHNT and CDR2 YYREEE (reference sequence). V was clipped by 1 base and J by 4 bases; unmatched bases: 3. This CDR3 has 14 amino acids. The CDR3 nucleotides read TGTGCCAGCAGCTTGACTGACAGGGCAGATACGCAGTATTTT. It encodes CASSLTDRADTQYF.

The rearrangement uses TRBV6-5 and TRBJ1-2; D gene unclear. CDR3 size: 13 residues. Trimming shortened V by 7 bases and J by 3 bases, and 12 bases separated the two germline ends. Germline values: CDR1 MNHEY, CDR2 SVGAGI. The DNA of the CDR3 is TGTGCCAGCACCCGGGCCGAAGACTATGGCTACACCTTC. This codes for CASTRAEDYGYTF.

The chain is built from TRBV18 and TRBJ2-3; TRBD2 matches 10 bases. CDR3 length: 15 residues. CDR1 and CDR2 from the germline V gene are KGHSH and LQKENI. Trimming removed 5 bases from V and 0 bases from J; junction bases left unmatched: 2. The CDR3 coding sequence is TGTGCCAGCTCATCGACTAGCGGGAGCACAGATACGCAGTATTTT. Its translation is CASSSTSGSTDTQYF.

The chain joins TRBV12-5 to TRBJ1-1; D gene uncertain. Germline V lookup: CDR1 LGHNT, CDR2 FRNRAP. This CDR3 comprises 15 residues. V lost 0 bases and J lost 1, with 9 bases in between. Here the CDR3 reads CASGLVGVKNTEAFF. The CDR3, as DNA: TGTGCTAGTGGTTTGGTCGGCGTAAAGAACACTGAAGCTTTCTTT.

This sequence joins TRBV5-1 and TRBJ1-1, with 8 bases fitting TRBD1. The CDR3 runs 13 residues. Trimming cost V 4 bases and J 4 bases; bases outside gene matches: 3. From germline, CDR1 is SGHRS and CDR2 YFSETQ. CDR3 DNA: TGCGCCAGCAGCAGACAGGGGATCACTGAAGCTTTCTTT. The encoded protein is CASSRQGITEAFF.

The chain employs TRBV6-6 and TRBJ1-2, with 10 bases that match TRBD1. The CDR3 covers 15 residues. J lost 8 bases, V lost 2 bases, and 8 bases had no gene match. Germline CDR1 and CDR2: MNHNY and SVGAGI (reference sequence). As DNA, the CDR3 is TGTGCCAGCAGTTACCAACGACAGGGGGCGGGAGGCTACACCTTC. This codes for CASSYQRQGAGGYTF.